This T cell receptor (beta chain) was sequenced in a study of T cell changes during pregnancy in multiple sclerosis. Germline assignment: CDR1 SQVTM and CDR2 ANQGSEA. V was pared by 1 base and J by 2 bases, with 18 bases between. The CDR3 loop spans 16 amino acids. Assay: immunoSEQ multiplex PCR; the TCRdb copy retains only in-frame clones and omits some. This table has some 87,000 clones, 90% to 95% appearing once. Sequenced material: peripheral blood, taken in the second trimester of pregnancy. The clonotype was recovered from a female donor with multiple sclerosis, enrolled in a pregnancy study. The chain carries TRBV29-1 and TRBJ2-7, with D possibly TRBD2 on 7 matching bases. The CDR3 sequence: CSVEGRSGGRAYEQYF. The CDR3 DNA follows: TGCAGCGTTGAAGGGCGGTCGGGGGGCCGCGCCTACGAGCAGTACTTC.